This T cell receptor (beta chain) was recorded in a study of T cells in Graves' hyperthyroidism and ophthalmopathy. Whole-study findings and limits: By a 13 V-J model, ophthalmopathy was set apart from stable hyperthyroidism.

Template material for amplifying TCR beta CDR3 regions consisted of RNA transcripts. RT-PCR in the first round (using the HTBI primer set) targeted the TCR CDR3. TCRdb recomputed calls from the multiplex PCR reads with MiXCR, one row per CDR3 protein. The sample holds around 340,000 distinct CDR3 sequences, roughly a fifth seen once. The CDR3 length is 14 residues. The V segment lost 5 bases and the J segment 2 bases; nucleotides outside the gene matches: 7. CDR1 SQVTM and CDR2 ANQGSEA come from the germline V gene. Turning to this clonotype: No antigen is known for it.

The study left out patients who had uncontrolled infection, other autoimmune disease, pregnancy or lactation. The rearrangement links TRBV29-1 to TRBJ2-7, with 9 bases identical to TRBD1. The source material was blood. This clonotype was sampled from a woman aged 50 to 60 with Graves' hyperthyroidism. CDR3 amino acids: CSVPRTGVPYEQYF. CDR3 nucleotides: TGCAGCGTTCCAAGGACAGGGGTCCCCTACGAGCAGTACTTC.